Listed below are T cell receptor beta chains from one sample, sequenced in a study of cytomegalovirus exposure and HLA in healthy donors. Generated by immunoSEQ multiplex PCR, the TCRdb table keeps only in-frame clones and is missing some. This sample contains 45,000 to 60,000 clones. The sample comprised PBMCs. These receptors were collected from a male donor in good health and CMV-seronegative. The conserved cysteine and the conserved F or W are not part of the CDR3 here. Each record gives: J gene, V gene, CDR3 protein.

J: TRBJ2-7
V: TRBV15
CDR3: ATSRVREGYEQY

J: TRBJ1-1
V: TRBV28
CDR3: ASRAYYSGGDEAF

J: TRBJ2-7
V: TRBV7-8
CDR3: ASSPARTGSYEQY

J: TRBJ2-1
V: TRBV7-9
CDR3: ASSLGTSGRGRNEQF

J: TRBJ1-4
V: TRBV7-9
CDR3: ASSTSKGAYEKLF

J: TRBJ1-1
V: TRBV18
CDR3: ASSRRDTLNTEAF

J: TRBJ2-3
V: TRBV27
CDR3: ASSHPSASTDTQY

J: TRBJ1-2
V: TRBV7-9
CDR3: ASSLGSGISNYGYT

J: TRBJ1-2
V: TRBV30
CDR3: AWSVVYGYT

J: TRBJ2-1
V: TRBV5-5
CDR3: ASSLNRDNEQF

J: TRBJ1-3
V: TRBV7-2
CDR3: ASTTGFGNTIY

J: TRBJ1-1
V: TRBV18
CDR3: ASSSLTGSNTEAF

J: TRBJ2-7
V: TRBV9
CDR3: ASSVGESFYEQY

J: TRBJ1-2
V: TRBV2
CDR3: ASSEGQFYGYT

J: TRBJ2-3
V: TRBV29-1
CDR3: SVERGSYTQY

J: TRBJ2-1
V: TRBV5-1
CDR3: ASSRTGSSYNEQF

J: TRBJ2-2
V: TRBV4-3
CDR3: ASSQMWDTNSGELF

J: TRBJ1-2
V: TRBV28
CDR3: ASSFRQGGYT

J: TRBJ2-7
V: TRBV7-9
CDR3: ASSRGPEQY

J: TRBJ2-1
V: TRBV7-6
CDR3: ASSLEGDLYNEQF

J: TRBJ1-4
V: TRBV5-1
CDR3: ASSLVGDANEKLF

J: TRBJ1-6
V: TRBV28
CDR3: ASSGGFINSPLH

J: TRBJ2-6
V: TRBV16
CDR3: ATSGGSGANVLT